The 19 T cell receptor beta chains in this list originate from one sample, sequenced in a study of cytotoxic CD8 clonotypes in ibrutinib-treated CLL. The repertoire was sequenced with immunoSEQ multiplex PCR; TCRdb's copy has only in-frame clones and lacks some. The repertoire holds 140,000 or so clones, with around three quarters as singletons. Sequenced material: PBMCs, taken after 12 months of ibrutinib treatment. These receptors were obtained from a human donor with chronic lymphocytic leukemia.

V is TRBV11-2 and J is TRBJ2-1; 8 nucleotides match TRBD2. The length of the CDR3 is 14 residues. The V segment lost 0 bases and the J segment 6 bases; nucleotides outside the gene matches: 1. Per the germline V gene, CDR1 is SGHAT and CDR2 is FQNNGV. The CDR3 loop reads CASSLDLAGNEQFF. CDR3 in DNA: TGTGCCAGCAGCTTAGATCTAGCGGGCAATGAGCAGTTCTTC.

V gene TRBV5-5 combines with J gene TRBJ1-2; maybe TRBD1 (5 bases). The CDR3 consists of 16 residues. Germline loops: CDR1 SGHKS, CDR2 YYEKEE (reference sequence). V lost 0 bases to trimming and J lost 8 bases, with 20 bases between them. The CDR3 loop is CASSLAPITGSRGYTF. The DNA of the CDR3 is TGTGCCAGCAGCTTGGCCCCCATTACAGGCTCTAGGGGCTACACCTTC.

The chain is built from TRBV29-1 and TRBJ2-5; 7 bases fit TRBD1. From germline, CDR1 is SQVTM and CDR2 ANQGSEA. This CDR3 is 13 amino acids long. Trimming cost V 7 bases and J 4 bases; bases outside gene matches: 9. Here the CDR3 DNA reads TGCAGCGCAGAGGGGTCAGGGGGAGAGACCCAGTACTTC. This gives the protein CSAEGSGGETQYF.

CDR3 residues: CAISSTGSEAFF. The CDR3 DNA is TGTGCCATCAGCTCGACAGGGTCTGAAGCTTTCTTT. This chain connects TRBV10-3 to TRBJ1-1, with 7 bases matching TRBD1. The V gene's germline CDR1 is ENHRY and CDR2 SYGVKD. This CDR3 spans 12 amino acids. V shed 6 bases and J 6 bases; nucleotides not matched to a gene: 4.

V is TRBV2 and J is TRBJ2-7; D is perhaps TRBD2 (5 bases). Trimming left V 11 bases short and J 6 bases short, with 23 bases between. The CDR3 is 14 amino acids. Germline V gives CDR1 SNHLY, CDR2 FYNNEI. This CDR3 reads CACSVLTRESEQYF. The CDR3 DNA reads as TGTGCCTGCTCAGTACTCACTAGGGAATCCGAGCAGTACTTC.

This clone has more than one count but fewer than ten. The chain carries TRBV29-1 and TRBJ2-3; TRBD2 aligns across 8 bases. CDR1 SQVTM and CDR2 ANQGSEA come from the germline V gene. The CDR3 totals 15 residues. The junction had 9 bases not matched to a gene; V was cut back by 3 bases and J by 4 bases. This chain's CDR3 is CSVEVLAVRADTQYF. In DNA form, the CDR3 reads TGCAGCGTTGAGGTACTAGCGGTAAGGGCAGATACGCAGTATTTT.

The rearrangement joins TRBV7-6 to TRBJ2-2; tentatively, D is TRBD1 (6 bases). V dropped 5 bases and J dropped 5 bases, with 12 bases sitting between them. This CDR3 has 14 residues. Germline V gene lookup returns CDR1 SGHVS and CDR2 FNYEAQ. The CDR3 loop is CASSSTQGTGELFF. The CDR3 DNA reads TGTGCCAGCAGCAGCACGCAGGGGACCGGGGAGCTGTTTTTT.

The CDR3 bases are TGTGCCAGCAGTGTGCAGGGCACTGAAGCTTTCTTT. Protein product: CASSVQGTEAFF. The rearrangement joins TRBV2 to TRBJ1-1, with D possibly TRBD1 on 5 matching bases. The CDR3 is made up of 12 amino acids. The V end lost 4 bases, the J end lost 4 bases, and 7 bases lay between the germline ends. Germline CDR1 reads SNHLY; CDR2 reads FYNNEI.

The CDR3: CASSPAEWRPTSGSLYNEQFF. CDR3 in DNA: TGTGCCAGCAGCCCCGCCGAATGGAGGCCGACTAGCGGGAGCCTATACAATGAGCAGTTCTTC. The chain couples TRBV9 to TRBJ2-1, with 12 bases lining up with TRBD2. The V gene's germline CDR1 is SGDLS and CDR2 YYNGEE. V lost 4 bases, J lost 4 bases, and 21 bases stayed unmatched. CDR3 length: 21 residues.

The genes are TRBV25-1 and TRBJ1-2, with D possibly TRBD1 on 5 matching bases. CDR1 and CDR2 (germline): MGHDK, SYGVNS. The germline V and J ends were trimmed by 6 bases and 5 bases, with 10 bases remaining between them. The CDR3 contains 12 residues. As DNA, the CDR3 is TGTGCCAGCAGGGTCGACAGATATGGCTACACCTTC. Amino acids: CASRVDRYGYTF.

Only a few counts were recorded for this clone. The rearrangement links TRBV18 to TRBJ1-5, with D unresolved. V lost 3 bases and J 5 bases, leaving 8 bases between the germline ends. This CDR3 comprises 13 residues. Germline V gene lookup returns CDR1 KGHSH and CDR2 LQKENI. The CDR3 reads CASSPTEDQPQHF. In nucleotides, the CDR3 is TGTGCCAGCTCACCGACCGAGGATCAGCCCCAGCATTTT.

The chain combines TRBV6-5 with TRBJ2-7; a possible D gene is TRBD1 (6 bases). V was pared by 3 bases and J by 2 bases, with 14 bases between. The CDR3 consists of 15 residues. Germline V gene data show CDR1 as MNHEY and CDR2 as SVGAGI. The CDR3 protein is CASSYLGAQTYEQYF. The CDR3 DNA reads TGTGCCAGCAGTTATTTGGGGGCTCAAACCTACGAGCAGTACTTC.

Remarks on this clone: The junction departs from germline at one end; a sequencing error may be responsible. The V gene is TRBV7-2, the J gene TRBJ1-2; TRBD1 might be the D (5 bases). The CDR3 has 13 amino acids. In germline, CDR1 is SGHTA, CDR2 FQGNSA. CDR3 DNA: TGTGCCAGCAGCTACCGGGACCTTTATGACTACACCTTC. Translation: CASSYRDLYDYTF.

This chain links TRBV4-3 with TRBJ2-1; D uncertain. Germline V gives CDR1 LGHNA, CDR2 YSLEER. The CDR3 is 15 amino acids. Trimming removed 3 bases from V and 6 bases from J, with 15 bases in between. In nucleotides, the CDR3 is TGCGCCAGCAGCCACGCCGGTGGAGCCTCCAATGAGCAGTTCTTC. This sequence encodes CASSHAGGASNEQFF.

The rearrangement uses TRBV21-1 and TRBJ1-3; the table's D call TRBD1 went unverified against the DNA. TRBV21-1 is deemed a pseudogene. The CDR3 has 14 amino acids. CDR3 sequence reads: CAVLRDRSGNTIYF. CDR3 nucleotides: TGTGCCGTACTCAGGGATCGCTCTGGAAACACCATATATTTT.

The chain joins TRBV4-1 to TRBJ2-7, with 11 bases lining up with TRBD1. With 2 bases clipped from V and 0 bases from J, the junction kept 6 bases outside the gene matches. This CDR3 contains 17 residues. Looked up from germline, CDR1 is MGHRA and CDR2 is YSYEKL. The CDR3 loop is CASSQTGQGAISYEQYF. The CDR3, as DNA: TGCGCCAGCAGCCAAACCGGACAGGGGGCGATCTCCTACGAGCAGTACTTC.

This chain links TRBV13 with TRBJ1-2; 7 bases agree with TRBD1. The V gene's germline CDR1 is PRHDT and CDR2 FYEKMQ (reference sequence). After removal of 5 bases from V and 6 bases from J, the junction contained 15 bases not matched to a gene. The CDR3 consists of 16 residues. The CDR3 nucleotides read TGTGCCAGCAGCACGCAAAAGGGGGCGGCGAAGCATGGCTACACCTTC. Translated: CASSTQKGAAKHGYTF.

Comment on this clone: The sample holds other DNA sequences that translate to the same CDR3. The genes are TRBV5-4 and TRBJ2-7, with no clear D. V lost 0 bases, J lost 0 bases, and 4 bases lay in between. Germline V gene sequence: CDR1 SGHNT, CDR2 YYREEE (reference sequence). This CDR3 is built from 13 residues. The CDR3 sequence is CASSLGRSYEQYF. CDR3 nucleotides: TGTGCCAGCAGCTTGGGACGCTCCTACGAGCAGTACTTC.

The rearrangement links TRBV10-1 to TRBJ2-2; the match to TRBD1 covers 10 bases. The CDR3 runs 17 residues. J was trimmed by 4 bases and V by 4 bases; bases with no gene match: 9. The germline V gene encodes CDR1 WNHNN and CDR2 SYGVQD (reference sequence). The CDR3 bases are TGCGCCAGCAGTGGGAGCTTTCGGACAGGGGGCACCGGGGAGCTGTTTTTT. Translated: CASSGSFRTGGTGELFF.